This TCR beta chain was sequenced for a study of blood T cell repertoires in COVID-19. Study overall: There were acute and convalescent COVID-19 samples, and they came from the United States, Italy and Spain.

Here immunoSEQ multiplex PCR was the method, and the copy in TCRdb shows in-frame clones only, minus some. The sample records roughly 160,000 clones, 82% being singletons. The CDR3 runs to 14 residues. Trimming at V came to 7 bases and at J to 1 base, leaving 6 bases not matched to a gene. Per germline, CDR1 LNHDA and CDR2 SQIVND (reference sequence). The receptor's source is a man aged 50-59 years who had recovered from COVID-19. This chain connects TRBV19 to TRBJ1-1, with 7 positions matching TRBD1. The specimen sequenced was PBMCs or T cells enriched from blood (not recorded which). CDR3 DNA sequence: TGTGCCAGTACCACCGGGACAGCGAACACTGAAGCTTTCTTT. This encodes CASTTGTANTEAFF.